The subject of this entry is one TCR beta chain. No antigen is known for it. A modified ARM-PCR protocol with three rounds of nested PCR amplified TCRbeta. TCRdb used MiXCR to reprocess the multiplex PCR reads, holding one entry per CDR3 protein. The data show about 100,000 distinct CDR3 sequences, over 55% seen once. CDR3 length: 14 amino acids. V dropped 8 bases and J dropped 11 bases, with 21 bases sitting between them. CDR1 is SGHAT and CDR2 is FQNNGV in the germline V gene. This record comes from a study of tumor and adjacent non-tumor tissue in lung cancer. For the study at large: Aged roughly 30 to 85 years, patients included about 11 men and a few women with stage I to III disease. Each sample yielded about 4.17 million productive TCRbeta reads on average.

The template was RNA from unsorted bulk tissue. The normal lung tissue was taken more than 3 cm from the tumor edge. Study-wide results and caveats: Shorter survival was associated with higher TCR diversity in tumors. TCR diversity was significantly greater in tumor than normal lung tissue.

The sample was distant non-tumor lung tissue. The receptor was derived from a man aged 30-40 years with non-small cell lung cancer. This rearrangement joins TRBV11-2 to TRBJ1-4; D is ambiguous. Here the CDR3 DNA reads TGTGCCAGCGCTGCCCAGTTCGGGGATGGGAAACTGTTTTTT. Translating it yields CASAAQFGDGKLFF. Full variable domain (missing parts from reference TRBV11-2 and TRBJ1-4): EAGVAQSPRYKIIEKRQSVAFWCNPISGHATLYWYQQILGQGPKLLIQFQNNGVVDDSQLPKDRFSAERLKGVDSTLKIQPAKLEDSAVYLCASAAQFGDGKLFFGSGTQLSVL.